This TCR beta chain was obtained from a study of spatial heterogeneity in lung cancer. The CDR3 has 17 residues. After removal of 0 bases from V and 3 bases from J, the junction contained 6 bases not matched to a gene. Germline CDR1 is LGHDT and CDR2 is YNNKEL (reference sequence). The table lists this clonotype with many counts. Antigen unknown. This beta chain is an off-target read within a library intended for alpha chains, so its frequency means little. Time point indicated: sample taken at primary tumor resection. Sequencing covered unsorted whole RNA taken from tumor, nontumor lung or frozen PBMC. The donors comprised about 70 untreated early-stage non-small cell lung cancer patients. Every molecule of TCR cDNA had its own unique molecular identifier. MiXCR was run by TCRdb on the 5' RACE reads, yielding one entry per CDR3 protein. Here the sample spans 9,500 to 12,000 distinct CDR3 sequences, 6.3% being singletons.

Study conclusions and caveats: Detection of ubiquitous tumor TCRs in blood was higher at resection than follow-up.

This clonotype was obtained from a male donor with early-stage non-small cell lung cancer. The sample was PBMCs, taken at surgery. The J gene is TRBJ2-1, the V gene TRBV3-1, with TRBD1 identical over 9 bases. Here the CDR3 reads CASSQDRGTGNYNEQFF. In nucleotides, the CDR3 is TGTGCCAGCAGCCAAGATCGCGGGACAGGGAACTACAATGAGCAGTTCTTC.